The source of this T cell receptor (beta chain) is a study of T cells in Graves' hyperthyroidism and ophthalmopathy (dated by TCRdb to about 2019). For the study in its entirety: Peripheral blood was sampled at the time of initial diagnosis, prior to any treatment. TCR V-J signatures able to tell the groups apart were searched for in a discovery cohort of 100 patients, of whom over 40 had Graves' ophthalmopathy and about 60 had stable Graves' hyperthyroidism. Thyroid tissue and blood T-cell repertoires from about 6 Graves' hyperthyroidism patients were also compared in the study. The paper reports TCR Vbeta CDR3 sequencing of approximately 140 peripheral blood samples: around 45 ophthalmopathy, roughly 74 hyperthyroidism and 17 progressor patients. The 75 to 100 discovery patients were divided at random into training and test sets in a 7:3 ratio. An independent validation cohort of about 20 hyperthyroidism patients and more than 15 patients who later progressed to ophthalmopathy tested prospective prediction of ophthalmopathy. After sampling, hyperthyroidism patients received methimazole starting at 30 mg daily, and ophthalmopathy patients received high-dose intravenous methylprednisolone.

Trimmed from V: 1 base; trimmed from J: 0 bases; junction bases lacking a gene match: 10. The germline V gene specifies LGHNT as CDR1 and FRNRAP as CDR2. Spanning cysteine to phenylalanine, the CDR3 consists of 18 amino acids. Kept here is only the CDR3 DNA, which spans 54 bases and is read in frame from base 1. Stable Graves' hyperthyroidism was defined as no progression to ophthalmopathy during 18 months of follow-up. Hyperthyroidism patients were newly diagnosed, with disease duration under 2 months, and aged 18 to 65 years. The study excluded patients with uncontrolled infections, other autoimmune diseases, pregnancy or lactation. Diagnoses were based on clinical symptoms, serum thyroxine and TRAb, thyroid ultrasound and orbital computed tomography. Ficoll-Paque density gradient centrifugation was used to isolate PBMCs from about 9 ml of fresh peripheral blood. Trizol reagent was used to extract total RNA, and RNA quality was then checked on an Agilent 2100 Bioanalyzer.

General conclusions and limits of the study: Blood samples also contained most of the expanded thyroid clonotypes (frequency above 0.001), which suggests that blood repertoires may reflect thyroid immune responses. A 13 V-J signature model separated ophthalmopathy from stable hyperthyroidism, with approximately 87% sensitivity and 81.08% specificity in cross-validation and 80%/75% in testing. Sample size was not statistically predetermined, and blinding of investigators to group allocation was not performed. In validation, the model predicted progression to ophthalmopathy a median of around 6.5 months before onset, with roughly 68% sensitivity and roughly 79% specificity.

Amplification of TCR beta CDR3 regions was carried out from RNA transcripts. For the first round of RT-PCR on the TCR CDR3, the HTBI primer set was used together with the Qiagen OneStep RT-PCR kit. The libraries were constructed in a second round of multiplex PCR and then size-selected and purified. Paired-end sequencing of the libraries was performed with 100 bp reads on an Illumina HiSeq2000. The paper's data handling went like this. Raw data were processed with SOAPnuke, discarding reads with adapters, uncalled bases, mean Phred below 15, or no exact constant-primer or identifier match. COPE v1.2.5 was used to merge high-quality paired reads, and clonotypes were defined as unique nucleotide sequences. Clonotypes were aligned to IMGT TRBV, TRBD and TRBJ reference segments using MiTCR v1.1. Analysis was restricted to V-J combinations with a frequency above 0.0001, which covered 99.2% of repertoires. A TCS score was defined as the ratio of F50 (clonal expansion) to E x V (chaos), with BLOSUM62-based TCRdist applied between CDR3 peptides within each V-J. Welch's t-statistics and random forest reduced 500 to 650 V-J features to roughly 13, which were used in a naive Bayes classifier (R e1071). TCRdb reprocessed the public reads (quality trimming at Q25 with fastp, clone calling with MiXCR) and kept in-frame beta chains. Under each unique CDR3 protein, matching rows form one entry showing the most common genes and DNA. The V and J calls reflect TCRdb's pipeline rather than the authors' work. This sample is represented by approximately 590,000 distinct CDR3 sequences; about a sixth of them were singletons. Of the sample, 6.5% to 8% is held by the ten largest clones.

This clonotype came up many times. No cognate antigen has been identified for it. The record has no base qualities; no much larger clone is one base away. The chain is assembled from TRBV12-5 and TRBJ2-3, and TRBD1 matches 7 of the central bases. The receptor comes from a woman between 25 and 40 years old with Graves' hyperthyroidism. The sample consisted of blood. The CDR3 reads as follows: CASGLAYRGGPSTDTQYF. The nucleotide sequence reads TGTGCTAGTGGTTTGGCATACAGGGGTGGACCTAGCACAGATACGCAGTATTTT.